This TCR beta chain was sequenced for a study of response to subunit inactivated influenza vaccine. Trimming took off 5 bases at V and 7 bases at J, with 17 bases between the two ends. The CDR3 has 13 amino acids. Germline V gives CDR1 DFQATT, CDR2 SNEGSKA (reference sequence). The sample holds a few counts of this clonotype. No antigen is known for it. Study conclusions and caveats: Authors suggested few new T cells are recruited by each seasonal influenza vaccination.

TCRdb analysed the RT-PCR reads with MiXCR anew, one entry per CDR3 protein. The sample lists 650,000 to 700,000 distinct CDR3 sequences, around 16% occurring once. The starting material was PBMCs from blood, obtained less than 13 days after vaccination. This TCR derives from a man aged 45 to 65 who received an inactivated influenza vaccine. The chain combines TRBV20-1 with TRBJ2-5; perhaps TRBD1 as D (6 bases). DNA of the CDR3: TGCAGTGCTGGCTACAGGGACCGGGGGACCCAGTACTTC. Its translation is CSAGYRDRGTQYF.